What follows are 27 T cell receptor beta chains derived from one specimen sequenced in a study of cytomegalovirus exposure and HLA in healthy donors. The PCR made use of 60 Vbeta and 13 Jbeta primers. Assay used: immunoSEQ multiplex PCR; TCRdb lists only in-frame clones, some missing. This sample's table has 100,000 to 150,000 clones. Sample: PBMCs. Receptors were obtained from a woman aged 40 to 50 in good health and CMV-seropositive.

The CDR3, as DNA: TGTGCCAGCAGCGTTGTGGGACAGGGAAACACTGAAGCTTTCTTT. Amino acid sequence: CASSVVGQGNTEAFF. The chain combines TRBV9 with TRBJ1-1, with 9 bases fitting TRBD1. The CDR3 totals 15 residues. The V gene end was trimmed by 2 bases and the J gene end by 2 bases; junction bases not matched to a gene: 4. CDR1 is SGDLS and CDR2 is YYNGEE in the germline V gene.

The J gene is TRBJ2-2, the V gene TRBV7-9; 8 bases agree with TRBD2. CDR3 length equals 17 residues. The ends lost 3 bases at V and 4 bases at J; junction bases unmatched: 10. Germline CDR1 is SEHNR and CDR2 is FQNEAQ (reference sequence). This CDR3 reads CASSFQVASGSTGELFF. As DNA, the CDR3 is TGTGCCAGCAGCTTTCAGGTGGCAAGCGGGAGCACCGGGGAGCTGTTTTTT.

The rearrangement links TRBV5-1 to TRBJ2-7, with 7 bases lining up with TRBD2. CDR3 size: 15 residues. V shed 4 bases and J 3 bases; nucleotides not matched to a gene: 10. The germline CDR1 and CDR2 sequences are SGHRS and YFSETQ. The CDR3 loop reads CASSLDAGDIYEQYF. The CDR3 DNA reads TGCGCCAGCAGCCTGGACGCGGGAGACATCTACGAGCAGTACTTC.

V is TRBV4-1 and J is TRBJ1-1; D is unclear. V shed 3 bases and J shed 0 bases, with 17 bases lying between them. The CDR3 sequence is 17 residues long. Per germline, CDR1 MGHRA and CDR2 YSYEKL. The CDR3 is CASSHQALGQLNTEAFF. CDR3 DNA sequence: TGCGCCAGCAGCCATCAAGCCCTTGGGCAGCTGAACACTGAAGCTTTCTTT.

The CDR3 coding sequence is TGCGCCAGCAGCCCAGGTCGGGACAGGGTTGAGACCCAGTACTTC. It yields the protein CASSPGRDRVETQYF. The chain couples TRBV5-1 to TRBJ2-5; 9 bases are shared with TRBD1. The CDR3 covers 15 residues. J lost 5 bases, V lost 4 bases, and 9 bases had no gene match. Germline V CDR1 and CDR2: SGHRS, YFSETQ.

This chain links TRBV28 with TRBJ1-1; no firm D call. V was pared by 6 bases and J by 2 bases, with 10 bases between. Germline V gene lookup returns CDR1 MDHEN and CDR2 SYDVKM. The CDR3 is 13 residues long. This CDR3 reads CASSSSYNTEAFF. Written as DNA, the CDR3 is TGTGCCAGCAGCTCCTCGTATAACACTGAAGCTTTCTTT.

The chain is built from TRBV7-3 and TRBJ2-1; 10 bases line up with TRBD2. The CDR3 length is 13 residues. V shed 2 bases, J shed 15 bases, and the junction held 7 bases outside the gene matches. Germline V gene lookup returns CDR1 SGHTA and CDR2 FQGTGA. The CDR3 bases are TGTGCCAGCAGCTTATCAGCGGGAGGGGTGGTGTTCTTC. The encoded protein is CASSLSAGGVVFF.

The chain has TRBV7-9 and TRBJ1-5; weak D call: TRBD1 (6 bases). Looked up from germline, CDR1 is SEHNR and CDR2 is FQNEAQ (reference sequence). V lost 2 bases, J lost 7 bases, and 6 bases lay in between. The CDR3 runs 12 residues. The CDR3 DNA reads TGTGCCAGCAGCTTAACAGGGCAGCCCCAGCATTTT. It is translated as CASSLTGQPQHF.

The CDR3 loop is CASRRGGGGTYEQYF. Written as DNA, the CDR3 is TGTGCCAGCAGACGAGGGGGCGGGGGGACCTACGAGCAGTACTTC. The chain links TRBV7-8 to TRBJ2-7; tentative D call: TRBD2 (8 bases). V gave up 6 bases and J gave up 2 bases, with 17 bases separating them. This CDR3 contains 15 residues. Germline V gene lookup returns CDR1 SGHVS and CDR2 FQNEAQ. The full variable domain, in which reference TRBV7-8 and TRBJ2-7 provide the parts outside the CDR3, is GAGVSQSPRYKVAKRGQDVALRCDPISGHVSLFWYQQALGQGPEFLTYFQNEAQLDKSGLPSDRFFAERPEGSVSTLKIQRTQQEDSAVYLCASRRGGGGTYEQYFGPGTRLTVT.

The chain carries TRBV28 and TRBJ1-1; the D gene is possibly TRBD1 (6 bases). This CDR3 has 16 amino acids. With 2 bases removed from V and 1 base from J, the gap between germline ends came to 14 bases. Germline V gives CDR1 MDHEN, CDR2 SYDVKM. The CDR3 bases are TGTGCCAGCAGTTTAGGGGGGGGCACCCCGAACACTGAAGCTTTCTTT. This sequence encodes CASSLGGGTPNTEAFF.

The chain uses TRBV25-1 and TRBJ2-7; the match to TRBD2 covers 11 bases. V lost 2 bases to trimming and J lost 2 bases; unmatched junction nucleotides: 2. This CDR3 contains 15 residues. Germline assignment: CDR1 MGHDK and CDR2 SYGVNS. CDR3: CASSEPGLAAYEQYF. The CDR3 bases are TGTGCCAGCAGTGAACCGGGACTAGCGGCCTACGAGCAGTACTTC.

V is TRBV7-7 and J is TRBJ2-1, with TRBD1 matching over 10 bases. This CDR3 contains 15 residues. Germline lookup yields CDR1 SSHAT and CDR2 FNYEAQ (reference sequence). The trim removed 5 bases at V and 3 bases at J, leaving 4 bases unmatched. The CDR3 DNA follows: TGTGCCAGCAGCCGACGGGACAGGGGCTACAATGAGCAGTTCTTC. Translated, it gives CASSRRDRGYNEQFF.

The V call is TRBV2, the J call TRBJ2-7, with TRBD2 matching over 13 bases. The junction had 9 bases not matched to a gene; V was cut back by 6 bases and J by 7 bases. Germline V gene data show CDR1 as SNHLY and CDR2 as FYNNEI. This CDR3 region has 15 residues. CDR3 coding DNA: TGTGCCAGCAGGGAGGGGACTAGCGGGGTTGAGGAGCAGTACTTC. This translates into CASREGTSGVEEQYF.

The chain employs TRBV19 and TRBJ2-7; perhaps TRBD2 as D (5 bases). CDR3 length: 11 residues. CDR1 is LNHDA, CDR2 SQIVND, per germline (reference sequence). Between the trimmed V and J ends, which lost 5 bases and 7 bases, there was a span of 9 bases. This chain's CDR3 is CASSSPGEQYF. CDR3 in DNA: TGTGCCAGTAGTTCCCCGGGGGAGCAGTACTTC.

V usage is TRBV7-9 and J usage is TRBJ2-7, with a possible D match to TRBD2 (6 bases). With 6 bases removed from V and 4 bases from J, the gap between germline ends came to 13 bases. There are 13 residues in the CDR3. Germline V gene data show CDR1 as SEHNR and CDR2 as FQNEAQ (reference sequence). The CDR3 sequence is CASRLTGTYEQYF. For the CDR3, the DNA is TGTGCCAGCAGGCTAACCGGGACTTACGAGCAGTACTTC. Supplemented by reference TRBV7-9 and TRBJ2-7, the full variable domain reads DTGVSQNPRHKITKRGQNVTFRCDPISEHNRLYWYRQTLGQGPEFLTYFQNEAQLEKSRLLSDRFSAERPKGSFSTLEIQRTEQGDSAMYLCASRLTGTYEQYFGPGTRLTVT.

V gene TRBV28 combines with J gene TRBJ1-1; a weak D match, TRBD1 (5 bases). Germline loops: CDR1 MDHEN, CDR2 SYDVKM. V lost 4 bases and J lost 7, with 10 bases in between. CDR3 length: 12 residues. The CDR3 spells CASSSGGDEAFF. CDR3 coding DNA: TGTGCCAGCAGTTCTGGAGGGGATGAAGCTTTCTTT.

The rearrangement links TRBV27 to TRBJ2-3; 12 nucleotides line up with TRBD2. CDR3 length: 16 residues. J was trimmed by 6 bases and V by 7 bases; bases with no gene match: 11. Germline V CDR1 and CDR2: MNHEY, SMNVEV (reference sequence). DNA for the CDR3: TGTGCCAGCACTCGACTAGCGGGAGCGGGGCCCGATACGCAGTATTTT. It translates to CASTRLAGAGPDTQYF.

CDR3 nucleotide sequence: TGCGCCAGCAGCCAAAACACTGAAGCTTTCTTT. Translating it yields CASSQNTEAFF. The chain employs TRBV10-2 and TRBJ1-1; D is unresolved. CDR1 and CDR2 from the germline V gene are WSHSY and SAAADI. V was trimmed by 6 bases and J by 2 bases, leaving 4 bases between them. The CDR3 consists of 11 residues.

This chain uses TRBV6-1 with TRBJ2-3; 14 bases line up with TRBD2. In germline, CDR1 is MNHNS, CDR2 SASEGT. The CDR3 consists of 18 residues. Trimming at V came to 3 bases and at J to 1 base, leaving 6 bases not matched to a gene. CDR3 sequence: CASSEGLAGASGTDTQYF. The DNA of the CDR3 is TGTGCCAGCAGTGAGGGACTAGCGGGAGCTTCTGGCACAGATACGCAGTATTTT.

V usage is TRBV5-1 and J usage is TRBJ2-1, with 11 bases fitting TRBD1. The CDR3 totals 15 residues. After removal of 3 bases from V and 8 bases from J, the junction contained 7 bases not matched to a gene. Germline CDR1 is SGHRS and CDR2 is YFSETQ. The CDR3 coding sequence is TGCGCCAGCAGCTATTCCGGGACAGGGGGTGATGAGCAGTTCTTC. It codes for CASSYSGTGGDEQFF.

The CDR3, as DNA: TGTGCCAGCAGCCAAAACCCTGGGGGGGTCTATGGCAATCAGCCCCAGCATTTT. Protein: CASSQNPGGVYGNQPQHF. This chain links TRBV5-6 with TRBJ1-5, with a tentative D call TRBD1 (5 bases). This CDR3 spans 18 amino acids. V lost 4 bases and J 2 bases, leaving 22 bases between the germline ends. Germline lookup yields CDR1 SGHDT and CDR2 YYEEEE.

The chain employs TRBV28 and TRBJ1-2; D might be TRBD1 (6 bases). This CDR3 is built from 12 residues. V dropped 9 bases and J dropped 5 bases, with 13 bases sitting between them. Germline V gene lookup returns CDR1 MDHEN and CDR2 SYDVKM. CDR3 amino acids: CASSPGHYGYTF. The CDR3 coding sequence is TGTGCCAGTTCCCCGGGACATTATGGCTACACCTTC.

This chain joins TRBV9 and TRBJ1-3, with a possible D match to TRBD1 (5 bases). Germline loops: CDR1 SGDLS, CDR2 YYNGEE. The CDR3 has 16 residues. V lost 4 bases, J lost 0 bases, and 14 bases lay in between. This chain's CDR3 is CASSPRTSLSGNTIYF. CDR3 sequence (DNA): TGTGCCAGCAGCCCGCGGACAAGCCTCTCTGGAAACACCATATATTTT.

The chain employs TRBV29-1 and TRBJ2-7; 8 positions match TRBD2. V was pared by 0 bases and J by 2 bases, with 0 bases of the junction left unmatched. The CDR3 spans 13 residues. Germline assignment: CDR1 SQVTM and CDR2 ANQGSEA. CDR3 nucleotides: TGCAGCGTTGAAGAAGCGGGAGCCTACGAGCAGTACTTC. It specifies CSVEEAGAYEQYF.

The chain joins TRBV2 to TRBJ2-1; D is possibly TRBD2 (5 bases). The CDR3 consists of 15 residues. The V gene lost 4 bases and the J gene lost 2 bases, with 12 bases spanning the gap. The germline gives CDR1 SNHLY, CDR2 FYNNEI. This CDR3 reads CASSGNSGTYNEQFF. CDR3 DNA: TGTGCCAGCAGTGGGAACAGCGGCACCTACAATGAGCAGTTCTTC.

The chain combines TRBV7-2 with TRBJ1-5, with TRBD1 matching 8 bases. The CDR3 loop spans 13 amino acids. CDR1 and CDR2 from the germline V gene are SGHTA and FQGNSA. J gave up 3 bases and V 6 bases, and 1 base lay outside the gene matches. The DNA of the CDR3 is TGTGCCAGCAGGACAGGGGTCAATCAGCCCCAGCATTTT. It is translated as CASRTGVNQPQHF.

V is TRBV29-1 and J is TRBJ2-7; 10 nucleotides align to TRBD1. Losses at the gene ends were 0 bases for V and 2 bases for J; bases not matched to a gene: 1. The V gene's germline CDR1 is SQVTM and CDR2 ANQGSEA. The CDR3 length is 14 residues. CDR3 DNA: TGCAGCGTTGAAGATGGGACAGGGGCCTACGAGCAGTACTTC. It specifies CSVEDGTGAYEQYF.